The 8 T cell receptor beta chains below all came from one sample that was sequenced in a study of cytotoxic CD8 clonotypes in ibrutinib-treated CLL (dated by TCRdb to the early 2020s). This sample's time point label indicates: roughly 2 years on ibrutinib. Library preparation was by the immunoSEQ multiplex PCR assay. The immuneACCESS repertoire file appears here via TCRdb, limited to in-frame rearrangements. These files lack a portion of the clones; in checked studies, under half of the deficit traces to unresolved V genes, and the cause of the others is not known. Across this sample there are more than 25,000 clones, with more than 65% seen only once. The ten largest clones capture roughly 56% of the sample. Material: PBMCs, obtained after 24 months of ibrutinib treatment. These receptors all stem from a human donor with chronic lymphocytic leukemia.

The chain combines TRBV6-4 with TRBJ1-5, with D tentatively TRBD1 (5 bases). The length of the CDR3 is 13 residues. Germline assignment: CDR1 MRHNA and CDR2 SNTAGT. The ends were cut back, 0 bases at V and 11 bases at J, with 11 bases in the middle. The CDR3 loop is CASSDSPLGAQHF. CDR3 in DNA: TGTGCCAGCAGTGACTCCCCGTTGGGGGCCCAGCATTTT.

This clone has more than one count but fewer than ten. The chain combines TRBV27 with TRBJ1-1; D ambiguous. V lost 3 bases, J lost 4 bases, and 9 bases lay in between. The CDR3 is 13 amino acids. Germline CDR1 reads MNHEY; CDR2 reads SMNVEV (reference sequence). The CDR3 is CASSFQSFTEAFF. For the CDR3, the DNA is TGTGCCAGCAGTTTCCAGTCCTTCACTGAAGCTTTCTTT.

The genes are TRBV6-6 and TRBJ1-3; D perhaps matches TRBD1 (5 bases). This CDR3 has 15 residues. V lost 6 bases and J lost 3, with 15 bases in between. Germline values: CDR1 MNHNY, CDR2 SVGAGI (reference sequence). CDR3 protein: CASRRDGGSGNTIYF. CDR3 sequence (DNA): TGTGCCAGCAGGAGGGACGGGGGGAGTGGAAACACCATATATTTT.

The V gene is TRBV15, the J gene TRBJ2-1, with 11 bases matching TRBD2. The CDR3 totals 18 residues. In germline, CDR1 is LNHNV, CDR2 YYDKDF (reference sequence). The junction had 7 bases not matched to a gene; V was cut back by 3 bases and J by 0 bases. CDR3 sequence reads: CATSSPTSGGYSYNEQFF. As DNA, the CDR3 is TGTGCCACCAGCAGTCCCACTAGCGGGGGCTACTCCTACAATGAGCAGTTCTTC.

This clone occurred a few times. The chain combines TRBV5-1 with TRBJ1-1; D not resolved. The CDR3 runs to 14 residues. The germline V gene has CDR1 SGHRS and CDR2 YFSETQ. The V end lost 2 bases, the J end lost 0 bases, and 8 bases lay between the germline ends. This CDR3 reads CASSLGDMNTEAFF. The DNA for the CDR3 is TGCGCCAGCAGCTTAGGCGACATGAACACTGAAGCTTTCTTT.

This clone has just one count. The genes are TRBV5-6 and TRBJ1-6, with D uncertain. Trimming pared 4 bases from V and 7 bases from J, leaving 12 bases between. The CDR3 totals 14 residues. Per germline, CDR1 SGHDT and CDR2 YYEEEE. CDR3 residues: CASSADVSNSPLHF. Written as DNA, the CDR3 is TGTGCCAGCAGCGCAGACGTTTCAAATTCACCCCTCCACTTT.

The chain joins TRBV28 to TRBJ1-1, with D perhaps TRBD1 (5 bases). V lost 10 bases and J 7 bases, leaving 13 bases between the germline ends. This CDR3 has 11 residues. From germline, CDR1 is MDHEN and CDR2 SYDVKM. CDR3 bases: TGTGCCACCAGGGATTGGGATGAAGCTTTCTTT. This encodes CATRDWDEAFF.

V is TRBV6-1 and J is TRBJ2-3, with 7 bases matching TRBD1. In germline, CDR1 is MNHNS, CDR2 SASEGT. J was trimmed by 5 bases and V by 6 bases; bases with no gene match: 5. This CDR3 has 13 residues. Here the CDR3 DNA reads TGTGCCAGCAGCGCCACAGGGGTAGATACGCAGTATTTT. Protein: CASSATGVDTQYF.